The 4 T cell receptor beta chains presented below share a single source sample, sequenced in a study of blood T cell repertoires in COVID-19 (TCRdb year 2020). Libraries came from the immunoSEQ multiplex PCR assay. Here the immuneACCESS table is served through TCRdb, limited to in-frame sequences with V and J called. Missing clones are a known gap in these copies; in checked studies unresolved V genes cover under half, and the rest lacks a known reason. The sample includes over 100,000 clones, with under 90% observed a single time. 8% to 9.5% of the sample is held by the ten biggest clonotypes. The sequencing input was peripheral blood. The source of these receptors is a woman aged 60-75 years with active or convalescent COVID-19.

The V gene is TRBV5-6, the J gene TRBJ1-2; 10 bases align to TRBD1. Germline assignment: CDR1 SGHDT and CDR2 YYEEEE. The CDR3 spans 15 residues. With V trimmed by 5 bases and J by 6 bases, 10 bases remained unmatched. CDR3: CASRETGTGEDGYTF. DNA of the CDR3: TGTGCCAGCAGGGAAACCGGGACAGGGGAGGATGGCTACACCTTC.

The chain carries TRBV5-1 and TRBJ2-1; D is perhaps TRBD2 (6 bases). Trimming left V 4 bases short and J 7 bases short, with 18 bases between. There are 15 residues in the CDR3. The V gene's germline CDR1 is SGHRS and CDR2 YFSETQ. CDR3 bases: TGCGCCAGCAGCATACGGGACGCGGGAAAGAATGAGCAGTTCTTC. Its translation: CASSIRDAGKNEQFF.

This clone was seen only a few times. The chain recombines TRBV9 with TRBJ2-3; the D gene is possibly TRBD1 (6 bases). Deletions cut 4 bases from V and 1 base from J, with 10 bases between. The CDR3 runs 14 residues. Germline V gene data show CDR1 as SGDLS and CDR2 as YYNGEE. The CDR3 sequence is CASSIRTGTDTQYF. CDR3 DNA sequence: TGTGCCAGCAGCATCCGGACAGGCACAGATACGCAGTATTTT. Supplemented by reference TRBV9 and TRBJ2-3, the full variable domain reads DSGVTQTPKHLITATGQRVTLRCSPRSGDLSVYWYQQSLDQGLQFLIQYYNGEERAKGNILERFSAQQFPDLHSELNLSSLELGDSALYFCASSIRTGTDTQYFGPGTRLTVL.

This clone was detected a few times. The CDR3 here is CASRRTSGGPVETQYF. CDR3 DNA sequence: TGTGCCAGTAGGCGGACTAGCGGGGGCCCGGTGGAGACCCAGTACTTC. The V call is TRBV19, the J call TRBJ2-5; the match to TRBD2 covers 13 bases. The CDR3 spans 16 residues. The germline CDR1 and CDR2 sequences are LNHDA and SQIVND (reference sequence). Trimming cost V 6 bases and J 5 bases; bases outside gene matches: 9.